This TCR beta chain was captured in a study of cytomegalovirus exposure and HLA in healthy donors. Germline V gene sequence: CDR1 SGHRS, CDR2 YFSETQ. V shed 5 bases and J shed 3 bases, with 10 bases lying between them. This CDR3 spans 13 amino acids. Vbeta (60) and Jbeta (13) primers were used in the PCR. The data were produced by immunoSEQ multiplex PCR, yet TCRdb's version contains in-frame clones alone and is incomplete. There are some 150,000 clones in the sample; less than 85% occur only once, and around 1.5% lies in the top ten. The sequence derives from a male donor in good health and CMV-seronegative. The chain is built from TRBV5-1 and TRBJ2-3, with a weak D call TRBD2 (6 bases). The specimen was PBMCs. The CDR3 sequence is CASSRRGTDTQYF. The CDR3 DNA sequence: TGCGCCAGCAGTCGACGGGGGACAGATACGCAGTATTTT.